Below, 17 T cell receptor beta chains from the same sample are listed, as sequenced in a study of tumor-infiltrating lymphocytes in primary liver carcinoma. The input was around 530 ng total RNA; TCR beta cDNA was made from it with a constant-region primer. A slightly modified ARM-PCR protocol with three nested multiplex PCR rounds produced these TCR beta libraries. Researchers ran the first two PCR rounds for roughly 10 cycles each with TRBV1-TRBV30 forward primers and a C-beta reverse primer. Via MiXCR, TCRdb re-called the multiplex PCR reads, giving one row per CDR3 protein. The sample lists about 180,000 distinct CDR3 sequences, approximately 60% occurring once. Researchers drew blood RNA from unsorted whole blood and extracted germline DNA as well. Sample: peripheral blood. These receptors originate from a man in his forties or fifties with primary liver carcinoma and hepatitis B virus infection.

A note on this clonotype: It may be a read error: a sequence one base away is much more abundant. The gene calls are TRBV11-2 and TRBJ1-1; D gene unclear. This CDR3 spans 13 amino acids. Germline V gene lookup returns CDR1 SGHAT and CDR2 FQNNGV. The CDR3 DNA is TGTGTCAGCAGCTTAGATCGGACTGCGGAAGCTTTCTTT. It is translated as CVSSLDRTAEAFF.

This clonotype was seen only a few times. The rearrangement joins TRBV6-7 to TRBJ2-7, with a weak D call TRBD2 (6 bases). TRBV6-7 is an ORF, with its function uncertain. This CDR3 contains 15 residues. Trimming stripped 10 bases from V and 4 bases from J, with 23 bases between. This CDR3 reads CAIYPPGLQMYEQYF. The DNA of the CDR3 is TGTGCCATCTACCCGCCGGGACTCCAAATGTACGAGCAGTACTTC.

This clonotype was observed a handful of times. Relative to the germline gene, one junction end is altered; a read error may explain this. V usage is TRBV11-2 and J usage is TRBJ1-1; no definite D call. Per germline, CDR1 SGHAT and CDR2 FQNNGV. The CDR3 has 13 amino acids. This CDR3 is CAGSSRSAAEVFF. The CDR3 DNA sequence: TGTGCCGGCAGCTCCCGGAGCGCGGCTGAAGTTTTCTTT.

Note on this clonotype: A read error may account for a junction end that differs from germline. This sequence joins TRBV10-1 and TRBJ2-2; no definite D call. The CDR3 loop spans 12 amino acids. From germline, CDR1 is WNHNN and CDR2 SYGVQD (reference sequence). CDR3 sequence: CTSSVKQVELFF. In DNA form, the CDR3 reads TGCACCAGCAGTGTGAAGCAGGTTGAGCTATTTTTT.

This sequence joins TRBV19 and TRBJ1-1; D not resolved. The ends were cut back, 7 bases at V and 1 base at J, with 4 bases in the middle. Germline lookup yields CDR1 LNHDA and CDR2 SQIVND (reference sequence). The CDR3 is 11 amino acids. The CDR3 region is CASNQNTEAFF. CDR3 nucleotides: TGTGCCAGTAACCAGAACACTGAAGCTTTCTTT. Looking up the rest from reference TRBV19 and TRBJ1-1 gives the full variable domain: DGGITQSPKYLFRKEGQNVTLSCEQNLNHDAMYWYRQDPGQGLRLIYYSQIVNDFQKGDIAEGYSVSREKKESFPLTVTSAQKNPTAFYLCASNQNTEAFFGQGTRLTVV.

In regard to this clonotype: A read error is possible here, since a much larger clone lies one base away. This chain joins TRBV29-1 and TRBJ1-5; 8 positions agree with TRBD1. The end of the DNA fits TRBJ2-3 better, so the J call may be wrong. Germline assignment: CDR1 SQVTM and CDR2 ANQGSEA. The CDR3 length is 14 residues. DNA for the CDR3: TGCAGCGTTTGTTTTGGACAGGGTTGGCAGCCCCAGTATTTT. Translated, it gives CSVCFGQGWQPQYF.

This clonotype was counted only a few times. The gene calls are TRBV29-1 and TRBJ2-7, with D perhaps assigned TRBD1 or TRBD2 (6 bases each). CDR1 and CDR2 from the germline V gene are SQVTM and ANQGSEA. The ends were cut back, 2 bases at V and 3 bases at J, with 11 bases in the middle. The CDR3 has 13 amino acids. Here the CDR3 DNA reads TGCAGCGTTGAATGGGGGGCGGACTACGAGCAGTACTTC. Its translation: CSVEWGADYEQYF.

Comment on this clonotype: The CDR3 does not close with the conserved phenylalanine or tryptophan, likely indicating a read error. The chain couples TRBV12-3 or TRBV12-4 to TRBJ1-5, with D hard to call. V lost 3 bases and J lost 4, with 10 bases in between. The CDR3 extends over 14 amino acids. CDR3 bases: TGTGCCAGCAGTTTCACCTCCATAAATCAGCCCCAGCATTCT. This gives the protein CASSFTSINQPQHS.

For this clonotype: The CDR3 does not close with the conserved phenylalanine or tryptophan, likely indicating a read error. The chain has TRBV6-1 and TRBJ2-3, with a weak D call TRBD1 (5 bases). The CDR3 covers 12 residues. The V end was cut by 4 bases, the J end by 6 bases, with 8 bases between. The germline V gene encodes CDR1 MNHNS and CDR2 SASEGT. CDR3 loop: CASSARGDTQYL. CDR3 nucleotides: TGTGCCAGCAGTGCTAGGGGTGATACGCAGTATTTG.

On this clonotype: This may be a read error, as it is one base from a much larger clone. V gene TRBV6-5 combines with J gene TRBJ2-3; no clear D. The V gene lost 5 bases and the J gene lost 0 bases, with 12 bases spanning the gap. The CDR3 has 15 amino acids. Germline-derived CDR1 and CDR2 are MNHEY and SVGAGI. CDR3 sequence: CASSMRPASTDTQYF. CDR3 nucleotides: TGTGCCAGCAGTATGAGGCCAGCGAGCACAGATACGCAGTATTTT.

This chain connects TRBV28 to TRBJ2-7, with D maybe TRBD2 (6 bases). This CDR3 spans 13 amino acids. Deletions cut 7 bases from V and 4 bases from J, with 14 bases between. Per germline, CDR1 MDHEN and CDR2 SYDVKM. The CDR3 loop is CASTPPGLYEQYF. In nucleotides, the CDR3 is TGTGCCAGCACCCCTCCCGGACTATACGAGCAGTACTTC. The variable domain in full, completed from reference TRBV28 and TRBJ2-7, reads DVKVTQSSRYLVKRTGEKVFLECVQDMDHENMFWYRQDPGLGLRLIYFSYDVKMKEKGDIPEGYSVSREKKERFSLILESASTNQTSMYLCASTPPGLYEQYFGPGTRLTVT.

CDR3 amino acids: CASSLVAGVKEETQYF. Here the CDR3 DNA reads TGTGCCAGCAGCTTGGTTGCTGGGGTCAAGGAAGAGACCCAGTACTTC. The rearrangement uses TRBV5-6 and TRBJ2-5; the D is unclear. The ends were cut back, 0 bases at V and 3 bases at J, with 15 bases in the middle. The CDR3 extends over 16 amino acids. Germline-derived CDR1 and CDR2 are SGHDT and YYEEEE.

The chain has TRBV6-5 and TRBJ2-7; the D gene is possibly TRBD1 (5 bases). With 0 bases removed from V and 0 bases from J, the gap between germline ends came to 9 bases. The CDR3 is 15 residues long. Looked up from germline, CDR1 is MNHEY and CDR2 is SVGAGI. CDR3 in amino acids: CASSYSQTDSYEQYF. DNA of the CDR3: TGTGCCAGCAGTTACTCCCAGACAGACTCCTACGAGCAGTACTTC.

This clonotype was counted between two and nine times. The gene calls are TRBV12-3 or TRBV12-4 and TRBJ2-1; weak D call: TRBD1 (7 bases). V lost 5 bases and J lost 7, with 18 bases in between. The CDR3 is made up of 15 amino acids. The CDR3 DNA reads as TGTGCCAGCAGTGACCAAGCGGGCAGGGGGAATGAGCAGTTCTTC. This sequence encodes CASSDQAGRGNEQFF.

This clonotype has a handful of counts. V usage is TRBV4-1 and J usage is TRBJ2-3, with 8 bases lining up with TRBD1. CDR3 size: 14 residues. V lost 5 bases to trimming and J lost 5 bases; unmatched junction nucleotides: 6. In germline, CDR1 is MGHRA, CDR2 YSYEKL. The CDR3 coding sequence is TGCGCCAGCAGCGGCCAGGGGGCTGAAGATACGCAGTATTTT. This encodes CASSGQGAEDTQYF.

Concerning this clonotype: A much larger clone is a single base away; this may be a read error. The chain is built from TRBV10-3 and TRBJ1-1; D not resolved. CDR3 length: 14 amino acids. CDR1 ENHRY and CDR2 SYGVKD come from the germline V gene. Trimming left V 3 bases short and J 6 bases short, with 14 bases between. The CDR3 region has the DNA TGTGCCATCAGTGATCAAAGGGCCGGGGCTGAAGCTTTCTTT. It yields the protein CAISDQRAGAEAFF.

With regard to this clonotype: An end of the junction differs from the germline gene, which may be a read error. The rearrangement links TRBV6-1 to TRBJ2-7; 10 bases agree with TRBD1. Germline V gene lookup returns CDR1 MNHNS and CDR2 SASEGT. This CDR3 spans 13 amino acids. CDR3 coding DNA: TGTGTCAGCAGTGGACAGGGGGGCTACGAGCAGTACTTC. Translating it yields CVSSGQGGYEQYF.